This T cell receptor (beta chain) was captured by sequencing in a study of control samples from healthy donors and cancer patients. This CDR3 has 18 residues. The V segment lost 8 bases and the J segment 4 bases; nucleotides outside the gene matches: 17. This table comes from immunoSEQ multiplex PCR, and its TCRdb copy is limited to in-frame clones, with some not included. Found here are about 51,000 clones, 89% of them singletons; the top ten hold 1.5% to 2%. This clonotype was obtained from a man aged 40-49 years with colorectal cancer. The sequencing sample was made of PBMCs. J is TRBJ2-5 and V is TRBV23-1; 12 bases are a match to TRBD2. TRBV23-1 is recorded as an ORF, its role being uncertain. The chain's CDR3 is CASARRLAGEGVVETQYF. CDR3 DNA sequence: TGCGCCAGCGCTCGCCGACTAGCGGGAGAGGGTGTCGTAGAGACCCAGTACTTC.